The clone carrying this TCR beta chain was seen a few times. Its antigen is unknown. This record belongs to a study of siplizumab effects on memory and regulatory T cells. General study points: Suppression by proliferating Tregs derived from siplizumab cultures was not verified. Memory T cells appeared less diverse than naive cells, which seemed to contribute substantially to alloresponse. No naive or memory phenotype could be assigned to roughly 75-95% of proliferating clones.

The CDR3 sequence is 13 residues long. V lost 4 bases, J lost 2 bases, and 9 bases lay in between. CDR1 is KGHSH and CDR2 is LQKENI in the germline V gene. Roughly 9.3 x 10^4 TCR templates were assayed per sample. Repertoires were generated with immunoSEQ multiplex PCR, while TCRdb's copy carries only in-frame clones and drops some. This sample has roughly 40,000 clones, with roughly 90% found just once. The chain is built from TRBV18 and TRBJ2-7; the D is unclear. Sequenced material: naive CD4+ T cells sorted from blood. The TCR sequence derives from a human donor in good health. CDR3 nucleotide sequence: TGTGCCAGCTCACTTCGAAATACCTACGAGCAGTACTTC. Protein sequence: CASSLRNTYEQYF.